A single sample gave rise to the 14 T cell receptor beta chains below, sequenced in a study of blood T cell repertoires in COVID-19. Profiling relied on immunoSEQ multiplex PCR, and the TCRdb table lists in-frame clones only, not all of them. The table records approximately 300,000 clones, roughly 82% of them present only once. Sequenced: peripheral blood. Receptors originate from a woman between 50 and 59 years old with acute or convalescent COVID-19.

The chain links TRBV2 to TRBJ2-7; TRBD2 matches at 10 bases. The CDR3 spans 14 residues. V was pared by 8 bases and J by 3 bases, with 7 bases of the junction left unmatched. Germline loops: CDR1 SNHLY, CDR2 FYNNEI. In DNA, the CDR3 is TGTGCCAGCGTCAGCGGGAGGGCCGACTACGAGCAGTACTTC. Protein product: CASVSGRADYEQYF.

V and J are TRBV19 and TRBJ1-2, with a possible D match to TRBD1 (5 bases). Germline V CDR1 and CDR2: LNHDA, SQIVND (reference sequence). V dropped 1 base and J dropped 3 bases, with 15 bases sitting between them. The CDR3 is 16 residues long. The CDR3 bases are TGTGCCAGTAGTATAGCAAATAGGGGTTTGGACTATGGCTACACCTTC. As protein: CASSIANRGLDYGYTF.

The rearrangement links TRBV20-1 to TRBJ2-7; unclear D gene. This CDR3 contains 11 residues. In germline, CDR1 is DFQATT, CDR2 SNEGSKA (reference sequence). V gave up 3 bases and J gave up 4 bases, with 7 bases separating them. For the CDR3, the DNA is TGCAGTGCTAGGAGAGATTACGAGCAGTACTTC. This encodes CSARRDYEQYF.

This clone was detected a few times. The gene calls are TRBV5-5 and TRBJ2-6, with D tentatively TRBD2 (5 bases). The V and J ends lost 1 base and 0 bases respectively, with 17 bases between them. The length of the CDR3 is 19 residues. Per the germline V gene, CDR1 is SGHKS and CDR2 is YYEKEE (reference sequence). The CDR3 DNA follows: TGTGCCAGCAGCTTGCAGGTTCGGACGGGGAGCTCTGGGGCCAACGTCCTGACTTTC. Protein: CASSLQVRTGSSGANVLTF. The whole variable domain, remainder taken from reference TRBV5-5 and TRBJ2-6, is DAGVTQSPTHLIKTRGQQVTLRCSPISGHKSVSWYQQVLGQGPQFIFQYYEKEERGRGNFPDRFSARQFPNYSSELNVNALLLGDSALYLCASSLQVRTGSSGANVLTFGAGSRLTVL.

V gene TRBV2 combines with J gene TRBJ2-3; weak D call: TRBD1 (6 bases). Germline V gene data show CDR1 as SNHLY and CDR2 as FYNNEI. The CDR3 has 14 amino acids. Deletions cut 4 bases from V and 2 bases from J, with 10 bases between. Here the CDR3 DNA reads TGTGCCAGCAGTGGGACAGTAATCACAGATACGCAGTATTTT. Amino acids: CASSGTVITDTQYF.

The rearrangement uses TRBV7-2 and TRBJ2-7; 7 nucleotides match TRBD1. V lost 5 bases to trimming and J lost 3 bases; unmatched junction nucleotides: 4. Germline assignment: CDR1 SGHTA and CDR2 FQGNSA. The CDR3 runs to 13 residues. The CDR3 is CASSHRQGYEQYF. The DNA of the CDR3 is TGTGCCAGCAGCCACAGACAGGGCTACGAGCAGTACTTC.

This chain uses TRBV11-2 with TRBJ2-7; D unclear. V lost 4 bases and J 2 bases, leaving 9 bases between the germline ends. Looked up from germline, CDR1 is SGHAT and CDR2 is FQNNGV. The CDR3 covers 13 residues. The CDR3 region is CASSWATTYEQYF. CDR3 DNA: TGTGCCAGCAGCTGGGCGACGACCTACGAGCAGTACTTC.

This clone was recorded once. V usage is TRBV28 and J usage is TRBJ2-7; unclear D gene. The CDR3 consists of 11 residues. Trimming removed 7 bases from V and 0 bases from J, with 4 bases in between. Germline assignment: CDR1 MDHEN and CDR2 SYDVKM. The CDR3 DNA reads TGTGCCAGCACTTCCTCCTACGAGCAGTACTTC. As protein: CASTSSYEQYF.

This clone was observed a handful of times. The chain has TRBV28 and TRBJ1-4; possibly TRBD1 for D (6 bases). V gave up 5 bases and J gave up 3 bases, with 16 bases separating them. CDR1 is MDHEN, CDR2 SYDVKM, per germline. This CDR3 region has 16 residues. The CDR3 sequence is CASSPSLGGANEKLFF. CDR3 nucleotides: TGTGCCAGCAGTCCGTCGCTAGGGGGGGCTAATGAAAAACTGTTTTTT.

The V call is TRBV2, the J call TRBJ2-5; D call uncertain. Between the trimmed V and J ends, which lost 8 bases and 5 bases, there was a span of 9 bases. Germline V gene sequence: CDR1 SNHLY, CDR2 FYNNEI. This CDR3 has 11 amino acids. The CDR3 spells CASRGAETQYF. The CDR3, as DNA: TGTGCCAGCCGCGGTGCGGAGACCCAGTACTTC.

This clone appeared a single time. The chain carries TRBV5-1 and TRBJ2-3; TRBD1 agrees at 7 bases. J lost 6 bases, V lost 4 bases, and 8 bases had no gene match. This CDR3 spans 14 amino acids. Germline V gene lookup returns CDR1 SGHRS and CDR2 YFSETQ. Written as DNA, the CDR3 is TGCGCCAGCAGCCCGGTCCCGGGACAGGATACGCAGTATTTT. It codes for CASSPVPGQDTQYF.

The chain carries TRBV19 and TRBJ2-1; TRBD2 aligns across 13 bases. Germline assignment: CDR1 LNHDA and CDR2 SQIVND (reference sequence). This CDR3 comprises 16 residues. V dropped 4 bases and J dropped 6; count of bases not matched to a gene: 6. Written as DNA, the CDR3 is TGTGCCAGTAGTACGCCCGGGACTAGCGGGATCAATGAGCAGTTCTTC. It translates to CASSTPGTSGINEQFF.

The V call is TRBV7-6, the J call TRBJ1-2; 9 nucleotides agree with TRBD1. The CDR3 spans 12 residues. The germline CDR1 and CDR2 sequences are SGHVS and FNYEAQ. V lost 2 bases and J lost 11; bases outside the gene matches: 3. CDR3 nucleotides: TGTGCCAGCAGCTTATATGGACAGGGGTACACCTTC. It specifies CASSLYGQGYTF.

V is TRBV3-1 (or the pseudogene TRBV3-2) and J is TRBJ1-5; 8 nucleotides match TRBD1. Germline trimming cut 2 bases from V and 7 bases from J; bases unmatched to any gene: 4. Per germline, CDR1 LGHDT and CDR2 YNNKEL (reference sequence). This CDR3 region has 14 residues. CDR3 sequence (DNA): TGTGCCAGCAGCCAAAACAGGGGGAAACAGCCCCAGCATTTT. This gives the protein CASSQNRGKQPQHF.